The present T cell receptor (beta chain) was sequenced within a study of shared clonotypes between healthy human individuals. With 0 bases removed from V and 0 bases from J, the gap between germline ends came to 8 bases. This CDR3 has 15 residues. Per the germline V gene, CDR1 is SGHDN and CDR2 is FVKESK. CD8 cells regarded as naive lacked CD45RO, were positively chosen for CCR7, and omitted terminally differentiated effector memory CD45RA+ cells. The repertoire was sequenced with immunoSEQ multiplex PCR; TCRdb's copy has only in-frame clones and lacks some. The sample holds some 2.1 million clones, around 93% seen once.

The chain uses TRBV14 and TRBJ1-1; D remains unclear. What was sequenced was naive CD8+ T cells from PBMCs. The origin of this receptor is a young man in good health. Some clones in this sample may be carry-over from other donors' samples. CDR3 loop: CASSQDLGLNTEAFF. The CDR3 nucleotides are TGTGCCAGCAGCCAAGATTTGGGGTTGAACACTGAAGCTTTCTTT.